This T cell receptor (beta chain) was recorded in a study of blood T cell repertoires in COVID-19. Sequenced by immunoSEQ multiplex PCR; TCRdb stores in-frame clones only, minus some. The sample holds a few hundred thousand clones, about 80% seen once. The germline V gene has CDR1 SGHTA and CDR2 FQGNSA. The CDR3 has 15 amino acids. The ends lost 3 bases at V and 3 bases at J; junction bases unmatched: 8. The sample was peripheral blood. This TCR came from a woman aged 55-69 years with acute or convalescent COVID-19. This rearrangement joins TRBV7-2 to TRBJ2-7; 7 positions agree with TRBD2. The CDR3 loop reads CASSLGAGRDYEQYF. CDR3 DNA: TGTGCCAGCAGCTTGGGAGCAGGGAGGGACTACGAGCAGTACTTC.